These 5 T cell receptor beta chains originate from one sample sequenced in a study of T cells after yellow fever vaccination. MiXCR was run by TCRdb on the 5' RACE reads, yielding one entry per CDR3 protein. Among some 260,000 distinct CDR3 sequences listed, roughly 4.8% were seen once. The specimen comprised CD4+ T cells sorted from PBMCs, sampled on the day of the yellow fever booster vaccination. All receptors come from a young man who received the YFV17D yellow fever vaccine.

This clonotype showed up just a few times. The gene calls are TRBV5-1 and TRBJ1-2; the match to TRBD1 covers 10 bases. This CDR3 region has 16 residues. Germline CDR1 and CDR2: SGHRS and YFSETQ. V was clipped by 3 bases and J by 2 bases; unmatched bases: 7. The CDR3 bases are TGCGCCAGCAGCTCCCTGGACAGGGGGGCAAACTATGGCTACACCTTC. It is translated as CASSSLDRGANYGYTF.

This clonotype has a handful of counts. The chain couples TRBV7-2 to TRBJ2-5; TRBD2 matches at 7 bases. Germline V gene sequence: CDR1 SGHTA, CDR2 FQGNSA. This CDR3 has 20 residues. Trimming cost V 2 bases and J 2 bases; bases outside gene matches: 20. CDR3 nucleotides: TGTGCCAGCAGCTTACGGTTCGCACAAAATGGGGGAGGGGCACAAGAGACCCAGTACTTC. Translating gives CASSLRFAQNGGGAQETQYF.

The chain has TRBV6-1 and TRBJ2-7, with 7 bases fitting TRBD1. Unmatched junction bases numbered 11, after V lost 1 base and J lost 2 bases. The CDR3 contains 17 residues. Germline CDR1 is MNHNS and CDR2 is SASEGT. The CDR3 nucleotides are TGTGCCAGCAGTGAAGAGAGGTCGGGGACAGTCACCTACGAGCAGTACTTC. It translates to CASSEERSGTVTYEQYF.

The chain uses TRBV19 and TRBJ2-5; D uncertain. The germline CDR1 and CDR2 sequences are LNHDA and SQIVND (reference sequence). The length of the CDR3 is 14 residues. Trimming removed 1 base from V and 4 bases from J, with 10 bases in between. CDR3 sequence: CASSIGREGETQYF. CDR3 nucleotide sequence: TGTGCCAGTAGTATAGGGAGAGAAGGAGAGACCCAGTACTTC.

This clonotype came up many times. The rearrangement joins TRBV7-2 to TRBJ1-4; 9 nucleotides line up with TRBD1. Germline-derived CDR1 and CDR2 are SGHTA and FQGNSA. CDR3 length: 14 amino acids. J lost 7 bases, V lost 7 bases, and 7 bases had no gene match. Here the CDR3 reads CASTTGGGLEKLFF. The DNA of the CDR3 is TGTGCCAGCACCACAGGGGGCGGTCTTGAAAAACTGTTTTTT. The complete variable domain, with remaining parts taken from reference TRBV7-2 and TRBJ1-4, reads GAGVSQSPSNKVTEKGKDVELRCDPISGHTALYWYRQSLGQGLEFLIYFQGNSAPDKSGLPSDRFSAERTGGSVSTLTIQRTQQEDSAVYLCASTTGGGLEKLFFGSGTQLSVL.